The rows below give T cell receptor beta chains drawn from one sample of a study of T-cell reconstitution after alpha-beta-depleted transplantation in children. In TCRdb, the PCR reads were re-called with MiXCR into one record per CDR3 protein. The data show 550,000 to 600,000 distinct CDR3 sequences, roughly 23% seen once. Here the sequenced sample was PBMCs, mostly from graft donor cells, taken 360 days after TCRalphabeta/CD19-depleted stem cell transplant. The receptor set was obtained from a boy under two years old who had a stem cell transplant for acute myeloid leukemia, so the T cells may come from the graft donor. Each CDR3 is given with its conserved first and last residue. Each record gives: clone size, CDR3 length, D gene, V gene, J gene, CDR3 DNA, CDR3 protein. A D gene is named only where the DNA matches it firmly. Only part of the rows carry a size: once, few, many, or a class if the clone is expanded.

clone size: .
CDR3 length: 13
D gene: TRBD1
V gene: TRBV19
J gene: TRBJ2-7
CDR3 DNA: TGTGCCAGTAGTGGAGACAGGGGGCACGAGCAGTACTTC
CDR3 protein: CASSGDRGHEQYF

clone size: few
CDR3 length: 15
D gene: .
V gene: TRBV6-5
J gene: TRBJ2-3
CDR3 DNA: TGTGCCAGCAGTTACTCCGGCAGGAGCACAGATACGCAGTATTTT
CDR3 protein: CASSYSGRSTDTQYF

clone size: .
CDR3 length: 15
D gene: .
V gene: TRBV7-2
J gene: TRBJ2-7
CDR3 DNA: TGTGCCAGCAGCCCAGAGCCTGGCTGGTCCTACGAGCAGTACTTC
CDR3 protein: CASSPEPGWSYEQYF

clone size: once
CDR3 length: 18
D gene: TRBD2
V gene: TRBV9
J gene: TRBJ2-1
CDR3 DNA: TGTGCCAGCAGCGTGGGACTAGCGGGGGGTCCGGTTGGGAATGAGCAGTTCTTC
CDR3 protein: CASSVGLAGGPVGNEQFF

clone size: few
CDR3 length: 16
D gene: TRBD1
V gene: TRBV5-4
J gene: TRBJ1-6
CDR3 DNA: TGTGCCAGCAGCTCCGCCGGGACAGACTATAATTCACCCCTCCACTTT
CDR3 protein: CASSSAGTDYNSPLHF

clone size: many
CDR3 length: 12
D gene: .
V gene: TRBV6-2/TRBV6-3
J gene: TRBJ2-7
CDR3 DNA: TGTGCCAGCAGTTATCGGGACTACGAGCAGTACTTC
CDR3 protein: CASSYRDYEQYF

clone size: many
CDR3 length: 14
D gene: .
V gene: TRBV20-1
J gene: TRBJ2-2
CDR3 DNA: TGCAGTGCTAGAGCTTACAGCGGGTCCGGGGAGCTGTTTTTT
CDR3 protein: CSARAYSGSGELFF

clone size: .
CDR3 length: 16
D gene: .
V gene: TRBV10-3
J gene: TRBJ2-1
CDR3 DNA: TGTGCCATCAGTGCCAGTAGCGCCGGATCCTACAATGAGCAGTTCTTC
CDR3 protein: CAISASSAGSYNEQFF

clone size: .
CDR3 length: 13
D gene: .
V gene: TRBV20-1
J gene: TRBJ1-5
CDR3 DNA: TGCAGTGCTAGGGGGGGGATTAATCAGCCCCAGCATTTT
CDR3 protein: CSARGGINQPQHF

clone size: few
CDR3 length: 16
D gene: TRBD2
V gene: TRBV24-1
J gene: TRBJ2-5
CDR3 DNA: TGTGCCACCAGTGATTTACGAGCGGGGGGCCAAGAGACCCAGTACTTC
CDR3 protein: CATSDLRAGGQETQYF

clone size: few
CDR3 length: 12
D gene: TRBD2
V gene: TRBV20-1
J gene: TRBJ2-5
CDR3 DNA: TGCAGTGCTATATCTAGCGGAGAGACCCAGTACTTC
CDR3 protein: CSAISSGETQYF

clone size: .
CDR3 length: 16
D gene: .
V gene: TRBV11-2
J gene: TRBJ2-5
CDR3 DNA: TGTGCCAGCAGCTTACCCATACAGGGTGGGAGGGAGACCCAGTACTTC
CDR3 protein: CASSLPIQGGRETQYF

clone size: few
CDR3 length: 16
D gene: .
V gene: TRBV20-1
J gene: TRBJ1-5
CDR3 DNA: TGCAGTGCTAGAGGAAGACAGACACTTAGCAATCAGCCCCAGCATTTT
CDR3 protein: CSARGRQTLSNQPQHF

clone size: many
CDR3 length: 15
D gene: TRBD1
V gene: TRBV9
J gene: TRBJ2-2
CDR3 DNA: TGTGCCAGCGGCGAGGGACAGTCCAACACCGGGGAGCTGTTTTTT
CDR3 protein: CASGEGQSNTGELFF

clone size: few
CDR3 length: 16
D gene: TRBD1
V gene: TRBV6-1
J gene: TRBJ1-5
CDR3 DNA: TGTGCCAGCAGTCCCACCGGACAGGGGGCAGGTCAGCCCCAGCATTTT
CDR3 protein: CASSPTGQGAGQPQHF

clone size: few
CDR3 length: 13
D gene: .
V gene: TRBV5-1
J gene: TRBJ2-7
CDR3 DNA: TGCGCCAGCAGCTTAGTCGGGACCTACGAGCAGTACTTC
CDR3 protein: CASSLVGTYEQYF

clone size: few
CDR3 length: 14
D gene: .
V gene: TRBV9
J gene: TRBJ2-5
CDR3 DNA: TGTGCCAGCAGCGTTAACCCGGGGGAAGAGACCCAGTACTTC
CDR3 protein: CASSVNPGEETQYF

clone size: few
CDR3 length: 15
D gene: TRBD1
V gene: TRBV27
J gene: TRBJ2-2
CDR3 DNA: TGTGCCAGCACCCTGGGGACAGCGAACACCGGGGAGCTGTTTTTT
CDR3 protein: CASTLGTANTGELFF

clone size: .
CDR3 length: 18
D gene: TRBD1
V gene: TRBV18
J gene: TRBJ2-7
CDR3 DNA: TGTGCCAGCTCACCGAGTCGGGACAGGCCAATTAGCTCCTACGAGCAGTACTTC
CDR3 protein: CASSPSRDRPISSYEQYF

clone size: .
CDR3 length: 15
D gene: .
V gene: TRBV6-5
J gene: TRBJ2-7
CDR3 DNA: TGTGCCAGCAGTTATCGCGCAGGGGACTCCTACGAGCAGTACTTC
CDR3 protein: CASSYRAGDSYEQYF

clone size: few
CDR3 length: 12
D gene: .
V gene: TRBV20-1
J gene: TRBJ1-4
CDR3 DNA: TGCAGTGCAAACCGGGACCTTGAAAAACTGTTTTTT
CDR3 protein: CSANRDLEKLFF

clone size: .
CDR3 length: 13
D gene: TRBD2
V gene: TRBV7-9
J gene: TRBJ2-2
CDR3 DNA: TGTGCCACCGGGAGGGAGGTTGACGGGGAGCTGTTTTTT
CDR3 protein: CATGREVDGELFF

clone size: .
CDR3 length: 11
D gene: TRBD1
V gene: TRBV6-2/TRBV6-3
J gene: TRBJ1-1
CDR3 DNA: TGTGCCAGCGGGGACAGGATAGAAGCTTTCTTT
CDR3 protein: CASGDRIEAFF

clone size: .
CDR3 length: 14
D gene: .
V gene: TRBV5-6
J gene: TRBJ1-2
CDR3 DNA: TGTGCCAGCAGCTTGATCGGCAGGGAAGGTGGCTACACCTTC
CDR3 protein: CASSLIGREGGYTF

clone size: few
CDR3 length: 14
D gene: .
V gene: TRBV6-1
J gene: TRBJ2-2
CDR3 DNA: TGTGCCAGCCTCGCCAGGGCGAACACCGGGGAGCTGTTTTTT
CDR3 protein: CASLARANTGELFF

clone size: .
CDR3 length: 14
D gene: TRBD1
V gene: TRBV12-3/TRBV12-4
J gene: TRBJ2-7
CDR3 DNA: TGTGCCAGCAGTCCTACAGGGACAGCCTACGAGCAGTACTTC
CDR3 protein: CASSPTGTAYEQYF

clone size: few
CDR3 length: 14
D gene: .
V gene: TRBV20-1
J gene: TRBJ1-2
CDR3 DNA: TGCAGTGCGCCCAGGGTCCCCGCTAACTATGGCTACACCTTC
CDR3 protein: CSAPRVPANYGYTF

clone size: many
CDR3 length: 16
D gene: TRBD1
V gene: TRBV4-3
J gene: TRBJ2-2
CDR3 DNA: TGCGCCAGCAGCTTCAGTACAGGGGGCGCATCCGGGGAGCTGTTTTTT
CDR3 protein: CASSFSTGGASGELFF

clone size: .
CDR3 length: 17
D gene: .
V gene: TRBV12-3/TRBV12-4
J gene: TRBJ2-5
CDR3 DNA: TGTGCCAGCAGTTTAGGGGAAACAGGGCCGAGGCCAGAGACCCAGTACTTC
CDR3 protein: CASSLGETGPRPETQYF

clone size: many
CDR3 length: 15
D gene: .
V gene: TRBV12-3/TRBV12-4
J gene: TRBJ1-1
CDR3 DNA: TGTGCCAGCAGTTTACGCCGGGTTGATGGCACTGAAGCTTTCTTT
CDR3 protein: CASSLRRVDGTEAFF

clone size: .
CDR3 length: 13
D gene: .
V gene: TRBV10-3
J gene: TRBJ2-1
CDR3 DNA: TGTGCCATCAGTGAGGTAGGGGTTGGTGAGCAGTTCTTC
CDR3 protein: CAISEVGVGEQFF

clone size: .
CDR3 length: 15
D gene: .
V gene: TRBV5-5
J gene: TRBJ2-2
CDR3 DNA: TGTGCCAGCAGCTTGGAACAGATTATCACCGGGGAGCTGTTTTTT
CDR3 protein: CASSLEQIITGELFF

clone size: few
CDR3 length: 13
D gene: .
V gene: TRBV6-1
J gene: TRBJ2-5
CDR3 DNA: TGTGCCAGCAGTCCGATACAGGGACAGACCCAGTACTTC
CDR3 protein: CASSPIQGQTQYF

clone size: .
CDR3 length: 14
D gene: .
V gene: TRBV6-1
J gene: TRBJ2-1
CDR3 DNA: TGTGCCACTAGCCCCCGGGGCATTTACAATGAGCAGTTCTTC
CDR3 protein: CATSPRGIYNEQFF

clone size: many
CDR3 length: 10
D gene: .
V gene: TRBV29-1
J gene: TRBJ2-1
CDR3 DNA: TGCAGCGGCACATACAATGAGCAGTTCTTC
CDR3 protein: CSGTYNEQFF

clone size: .
CDR3 length: 14
D gene: TRBD2
V gene: TRBV6-1
J gene: TRBJ2-3
CDR3 DNA: TGTGCCGTAAGACCGGGACTAGCGGAATATACGCAGTATTTT
CDR3 protein: CAVRPGLAEYTQYF

clone size: .
CDR3 length: 16
D gene: TRBD1
V gene: TRBV12-3/TRBV12-4
J gene: TRBJ1-1
CDR3 DNA: TGTGCCAGCTCCGGACAGGGAGGTTGGTGGGAAACTGAAGCTTTCTTT
CDR3 protein: CASSGQGGWWETEAFF

clone size: few
CDR3 length: 12
D gene: .
V gene: TRBV6-2/TRBV6-3
J gene: TRBJ2-7
CDR3 DNA: TGTGCCAGCAGTCGGCCTAGCACCGAGCAGTACTTC
CDR3 protein: CASSRPSTEQYF

clone size: .
CDR3 length: 13
D gene: TRBD1
V gene: TRBV30
J gene: TRBJ1-2
CDR3 DNA: TGTGCCTGGAGTCTAGGGACAGGTGAAGGCTACACCTTC
CDR3 protein: CAWSLGTGEGYTF

clone size: .
CDR3 length: 15
D gene: .
V gene: TRBV12-3/TRBV12-4
J gene: TRBJ1-1
CDR3 DNA: TGTGCCAGCAGTTTTTTCGGGCTCGATTACACTGAAGCTTTCTTT
CDR3 protein: CASSFFGLDYTEAFF

clone size: few
CDR3 length: 16
D gene: .
V gene: TRBV20-1
J gene: TRBJ1-6
CDR3 DNA: TGCAGTGCTACCCGCCTCACGAGCTCCTATAATTCACCCCTCCACTTT
CDR3 protein: CSATRLTSSYNSPLHF

clone size: .
CDR3 length: 12
D gene: .
V gene: TRBV12-3/TRBV12-4
J gene: TRBJ2-7
CDR3 DNA: TGTGCCAGCAGCAGGGATCCCTACGAGCAGTACTTC
CDR3 protein: CASSRDPYEQYF

clone size: .
CDR3 length: 15
D gene: TRBD1
V gene: TRBV4-3
J gene: TRBJ1-1
CDR3 DNA: TGCGCCAGCAGCCGGGCCGGGACAGGGTATACTGAAGCTTTCTTT
CDR3 protein: CASSRAGTGYTEAFF

clone size: .
CDR3 length: 16
D gene: TRBD2
V gene: TRBV3-1
J gene: TRBJ2-5
CDR3 DNA: TGTGCCAGCAGCCCTTGGGGTAGCGGGGGAGAAGAGACCCAGTACTTC
CDR3 protein: CASSPWGSGGEETQYF

clone size: .
CDR3 length: 14
D gene: TRBD2
V gene: TRBV20-1
J gene: TRBJ2-1
CDR3 DNA: TGCAGTGCTAGAGAAGCGGGGGGGCTGAATGAGCAGTTCTTC
CDR3 protein: CSAREAGGLNEQFF

clone size: few
CDR3 length: 12
D gene: .
V gene: TRBV20-1
J gene: TRBJ1-4
CDR3 DNA: TGCAGTGCTACGGAAGACAGTGGAAAACTGTTTTTT
CDR3 protein: CSATEDSGKLFF

clone size: many
CDR3 length: 18
D gene: .
V gene: TRBV7-6
J gene: TRBJ1-3
CDR3 DNA: TGTGCCAGCAGCTTAGAAGTCGACAGGACCGTCTCTGGAAACACCATATATTTT
CDR3 protein: CASSLEVDRTVSGNTIYF

clone size: .
CDR3 length: 14
D gene: .
V gene: TRBV28
J gene: TRBJ1-1
CDR3 DNA: TGTGCCAGCAGTTCCCCGTCGACACGGCTCGGGGGGGTCTTT
CDR3 protein: CASSSPSTRLGGVF

clone size: many
CDR3 length: 16
D gene: TRBD2
V gene: TRBV5-1
J gene: TRBJ2-1
CDR3 DNA: TGCGCCAGCAGCTTAGGACTAGCGGGGGGATACAATGAGCAGTTCTTC
CDR3 protein: CASSLGLAGGYNEQFF

clone size: many
CDR3 length: 16
D gene: TRBD2
V gene: TRBV5-5
J gene: TRBJ2-3
CDR3 DNA: TGTGCCAGCAGGTTGGGGGGGTGGAAAGTCACAGATACGCAGTATTTT
CDR3 protein: CASRLGGWKVTDTQYF

clone size: .
CDR3 length: 16
D gene: .
V gene: TRBV20-1
J gene: TRBJ1-2
CDR3 DNA: TGCAGTGCTAGAGATTCGGGCGGGACCGTTAACTATGGCTACACCTTC
CDR3 protein: CSARDSGGTVNYGYTF

clone size: few
CDR3 length: 15
D gene: .
V gene: TRBV15
J gene: TRBJ2-7
CDR3 DNA: TGTGCCACCAGCAGAGTGCCAGGGGGGGACTACGAGCAGTACTTC
CDR3 protein: CATSRVPGGDYEQYF

clone size: many
CDR3 length: 15
D gene: TRBD1
V gene: TRBV6-5
J gene: TRBJ1-5
CDR3 DNA: TGTGCCAGCAGTTACGCGTCAGGGGGAAATCAGCCCCAGCATTTT
CDR3 protein: CASSYASGGNQPQHF

clone size: .
CDR3 length: 16
D gene: TRBD2
V gene: TRBV5-1
J gene: TRBJ2-5
CDR3 DNA: TGCGCCAGCAGCCCCTACGCTAGCGGGGGGCAAGAGACCCAGTACTTC
CDR3 protein: CASSPYASGGQETQYF

clone size: many
CDR3 length: 11
D gene: .
V gene: TRBV20-1
J gene: TRBJ2-4
CDR3 DNA: TGCAGTGCTAGCCCTCTGGACATTCAGTACTTC
CDR3 protein: CSASPLDIQYF

clone size: many
CDR3 length: 16
D gene: .
V gene: TRBV12-3/TRBV12-4
J gene: TRBJ2-2
CDR3 DNA: TGTGCCAGCAGTTCCAGGGGCCCTGGGCACACCGGGGAGCTGTTTTTT
CDR3 protein: CASSSRGPGHTGELFF

clone size: .
CDR3 length: 14
D gene: .
V gene: TRBV20-1
J gene: TRBJ2-1
CDR3 DNA: TGCAGTGCTAGAGGGGGTGTAGGACTTTATGAGCAGTTCTTC
CDR3 protein: CSARGGVGLYEQFF

clone size: few
CDR3 length: 12
D gene: .
V gene: TRBV20-1
J gene: TRBJ1-1
CDR3 DNA: TGCAGTGCTAGTCTCGGGACTTATGAAGCTTTCTTT
CDR3 protein: CSASLGTYEAFF

clone size: .
CDR3 length: 13
D gene: .
V gene: TRBV20-1
J gene: TRBJ1-5
CDR3 DNA: TGCAGTGCTAGTGGACAAATCAATCAGCCCCAGCATTTT
CDR3 protein: CSASGQINQPQHF

clone size: .
CDR3 length: 16
D gene: TRBD2
V gene: TRBV4-1
J gene: TRBJ2-5
CDR3 DNA: TGCGCCAGCAGCCAAGATTCGGCTAGCGGGGGAGAGACCCAGTACTTC
CDR3 protein: CASSQDSASGGETQYF